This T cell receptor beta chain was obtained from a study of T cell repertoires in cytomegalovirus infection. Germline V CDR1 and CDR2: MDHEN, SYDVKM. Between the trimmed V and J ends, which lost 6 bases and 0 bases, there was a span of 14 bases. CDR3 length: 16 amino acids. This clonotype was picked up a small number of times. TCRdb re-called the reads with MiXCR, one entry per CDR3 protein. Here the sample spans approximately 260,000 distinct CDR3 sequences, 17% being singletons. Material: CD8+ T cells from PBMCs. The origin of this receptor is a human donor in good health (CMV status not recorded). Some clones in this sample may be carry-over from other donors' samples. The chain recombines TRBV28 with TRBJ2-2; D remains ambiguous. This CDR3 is CASSFRAEANTGELFF. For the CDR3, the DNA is TGTGCCAGCAGCTTCCGGGCCGAAGCGAACACCGGGGAGCTGTTTTTT.